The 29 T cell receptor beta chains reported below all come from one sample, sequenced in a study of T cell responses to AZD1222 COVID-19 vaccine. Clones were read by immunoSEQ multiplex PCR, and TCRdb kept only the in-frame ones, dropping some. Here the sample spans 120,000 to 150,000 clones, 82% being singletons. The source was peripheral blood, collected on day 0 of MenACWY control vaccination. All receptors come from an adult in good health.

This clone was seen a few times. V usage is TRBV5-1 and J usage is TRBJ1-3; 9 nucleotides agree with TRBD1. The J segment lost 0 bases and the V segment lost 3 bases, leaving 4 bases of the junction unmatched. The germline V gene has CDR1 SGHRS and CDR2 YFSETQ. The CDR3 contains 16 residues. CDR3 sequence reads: CASSWGTGSSGNTIYF. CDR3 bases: TGCGCCAGCAGCTGGGGGACAGGGAGCTCTGGAAACACCATATATTTT.

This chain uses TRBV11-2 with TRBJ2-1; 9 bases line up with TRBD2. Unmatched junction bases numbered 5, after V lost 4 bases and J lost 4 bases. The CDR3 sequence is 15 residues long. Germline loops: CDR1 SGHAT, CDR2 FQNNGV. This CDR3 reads CASSSGLARYNEQFF. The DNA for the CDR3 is TGTGCCAGCAGCTCCGGACTAGCGCGATACAATGAGCAGTTCTTC.

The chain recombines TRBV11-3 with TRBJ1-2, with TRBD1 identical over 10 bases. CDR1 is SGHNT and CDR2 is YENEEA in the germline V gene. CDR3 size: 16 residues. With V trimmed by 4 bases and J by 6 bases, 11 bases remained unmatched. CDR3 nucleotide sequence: TGTGCCAGCAGCTCCTCAGCCGGGACAGGGGTCAATGGCTACACCTTC. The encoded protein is CASSSSAGTGVNGYTF.

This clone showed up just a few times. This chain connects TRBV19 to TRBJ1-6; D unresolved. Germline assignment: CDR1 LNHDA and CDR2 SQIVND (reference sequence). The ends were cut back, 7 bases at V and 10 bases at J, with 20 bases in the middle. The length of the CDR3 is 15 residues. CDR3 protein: CASNSRRAEGSPLHF. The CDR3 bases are TGTGCCAGTAACTCCCGACGGGCAGAAGGGTCACCCCTCCACTTT.

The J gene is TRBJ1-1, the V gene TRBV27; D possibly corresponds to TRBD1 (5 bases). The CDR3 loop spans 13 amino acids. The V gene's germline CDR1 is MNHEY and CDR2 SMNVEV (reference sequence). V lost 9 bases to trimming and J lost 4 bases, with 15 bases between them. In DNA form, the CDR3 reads TGTGCCAGTATGGGACGGATGGGCACTGAAGCTTTCTTT. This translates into CASMGRMGTEAFF.

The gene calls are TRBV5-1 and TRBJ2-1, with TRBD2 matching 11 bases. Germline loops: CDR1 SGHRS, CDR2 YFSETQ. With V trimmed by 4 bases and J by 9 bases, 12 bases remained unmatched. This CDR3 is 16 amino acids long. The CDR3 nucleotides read TGCGCCAGCAGCGCCGGGACTAGCGGCTGGTTGGGTGAGCAGTTCTTC. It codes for CASSAGTSGWLGEQFF.

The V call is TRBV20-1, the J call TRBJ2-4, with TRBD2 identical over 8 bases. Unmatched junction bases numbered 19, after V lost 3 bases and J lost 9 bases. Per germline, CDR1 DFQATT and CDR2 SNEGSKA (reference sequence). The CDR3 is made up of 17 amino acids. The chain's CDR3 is CSASSPLRGGRMIIQYF. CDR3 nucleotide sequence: TGCAGTGCTAGTTCCCCCCTTCGGGGGGGCCGAATGATCATTCAGTACTTC.

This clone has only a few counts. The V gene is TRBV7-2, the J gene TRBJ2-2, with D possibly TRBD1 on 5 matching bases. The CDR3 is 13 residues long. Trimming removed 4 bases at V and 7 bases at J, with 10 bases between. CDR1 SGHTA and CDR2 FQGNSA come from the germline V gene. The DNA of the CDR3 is TGTGCCAGCAGCTCCCAGGGTTTCGGGGAGCTGTTTTTT. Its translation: CASSSQGFGELFF.

The CDR3 here is CASSLGLVYEQYF. In DNA, the CDR3 is TGCGCCAGCAGCCTTGGACTAGTCTACGAGCAGTACTTC. The chain carries TRBV4-1 and TRBJ2-7; 7 bases agree with TRBD2. In germline, CDR1 is MGHRA, CDR2 YSYEKL. The CDR3 is made up of 13 amino acids. The junction had 3 bases not matched to a gene; V was cut back by 4 bases and J by 3 bases.

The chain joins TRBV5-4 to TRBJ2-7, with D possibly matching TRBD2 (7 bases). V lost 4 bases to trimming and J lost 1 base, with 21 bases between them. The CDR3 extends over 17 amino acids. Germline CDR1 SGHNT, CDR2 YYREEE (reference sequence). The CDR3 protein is CASSPGGGGGLSYEQYF. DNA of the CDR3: TGTGCCAGCAGCCCGGGGGGAGGCGGGGGCCTATCCTACGAGCAGTACTTC.

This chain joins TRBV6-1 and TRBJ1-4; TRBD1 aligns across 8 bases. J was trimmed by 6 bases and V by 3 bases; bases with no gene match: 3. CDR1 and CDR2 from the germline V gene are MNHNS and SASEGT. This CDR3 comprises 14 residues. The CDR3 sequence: CASSDADRDEKLFF. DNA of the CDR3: TGTGCCAGCAGTGATGCGGACAGGGATGAAAAACTGTTTTTT.

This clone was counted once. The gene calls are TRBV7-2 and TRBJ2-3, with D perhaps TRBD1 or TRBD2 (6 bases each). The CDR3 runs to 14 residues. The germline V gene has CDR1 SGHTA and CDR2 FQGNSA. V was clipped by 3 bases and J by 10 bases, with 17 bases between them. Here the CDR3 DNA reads TGTGCCAGCAGCTTGGGGGGCAGTCAACAGGCGCAGTATTTT. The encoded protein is CASSLGGSQQAQYF. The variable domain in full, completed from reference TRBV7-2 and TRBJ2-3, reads GAGVSQSPSNKVTEKGKDVELRCDPISGHTALYWYRQSLGQGLEFLIYFQGNSAPDKSGLPSDRFSAERTGGSVSTLTIQRTQQEDSAVYLCASSLGGSQQAQYFGPGTRLTVL.

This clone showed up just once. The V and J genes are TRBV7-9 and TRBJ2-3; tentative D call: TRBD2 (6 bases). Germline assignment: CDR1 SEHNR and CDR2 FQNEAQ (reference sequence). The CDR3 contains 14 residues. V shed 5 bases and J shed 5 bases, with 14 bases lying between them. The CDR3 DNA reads TGTGCCAGCAGCACGGGAGTGACGCAAGATACGCAGTATTTT. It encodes CASSTGVTQDTQYF.

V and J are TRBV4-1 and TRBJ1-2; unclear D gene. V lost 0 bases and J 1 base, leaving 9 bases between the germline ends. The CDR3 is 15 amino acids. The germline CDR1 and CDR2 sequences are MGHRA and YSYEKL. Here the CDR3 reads CASSQDVSVNYGYTF. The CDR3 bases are TGCGCCAGCAGCCAAGATGTCAGTGTTAACTATGGCTACACCTTC.

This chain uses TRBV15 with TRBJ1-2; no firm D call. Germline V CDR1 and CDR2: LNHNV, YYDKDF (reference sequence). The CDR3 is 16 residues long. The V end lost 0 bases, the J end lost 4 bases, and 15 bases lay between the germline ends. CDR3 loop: CATSRDLWEGIYGYTF. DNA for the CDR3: TGTGCCACCAGCAGAGATCTCTGGGAGGGCATCTATGGCTACACCTTC.

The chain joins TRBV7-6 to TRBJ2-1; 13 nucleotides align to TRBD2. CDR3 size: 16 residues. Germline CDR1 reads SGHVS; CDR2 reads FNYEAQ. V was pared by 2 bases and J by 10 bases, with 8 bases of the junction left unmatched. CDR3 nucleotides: TGTGCCAGCAGCTTAACTACTAGCGGGGGGGCAGGGGAGCAGTTCTTC. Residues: CASSLTTSGGAGEQFF. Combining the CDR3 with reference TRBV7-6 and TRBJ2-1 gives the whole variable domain GAGVSQSPRYKVTKRGQDVALRCDPISGHVSLYWYRQALGQGPEFLTYFNYEAQQDKSGLPNDRFSAERPEGSISTLTIQRTEQRDSAMYRCASSLTTSGGAGEQFFGPGTRLTVL.

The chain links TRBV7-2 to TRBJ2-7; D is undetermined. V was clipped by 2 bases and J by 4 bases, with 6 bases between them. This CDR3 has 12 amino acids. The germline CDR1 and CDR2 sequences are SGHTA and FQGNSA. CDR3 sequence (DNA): TGTGCCAGCAGCTTATCGGCTTACGAGCAGTACTTC. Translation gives CASSLSAYEQYF. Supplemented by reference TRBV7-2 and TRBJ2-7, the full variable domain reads GAGVSQSPSNKVTEKGKDVELRCDPISGHTALYWYRQSLGQGLEFLIYFQGNSAPDKSGLPSDRFSAERTGGSVSTLTIQRTQQEDSAVYLCASSLSAYEQYFGPGTRLTVT.

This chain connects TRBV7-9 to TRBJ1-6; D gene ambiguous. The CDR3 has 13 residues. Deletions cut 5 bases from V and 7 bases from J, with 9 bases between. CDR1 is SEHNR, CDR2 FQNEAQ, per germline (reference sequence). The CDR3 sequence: CASSQPGNSPLHF. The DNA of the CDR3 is TGTGCCAGCAGCCAGCCGGGAAATTCACCCCTCCACTTT.

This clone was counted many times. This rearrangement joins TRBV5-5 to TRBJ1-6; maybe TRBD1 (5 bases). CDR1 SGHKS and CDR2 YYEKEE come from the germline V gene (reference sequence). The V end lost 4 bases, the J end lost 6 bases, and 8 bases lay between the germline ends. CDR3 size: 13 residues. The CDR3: CASSPGLNSPLHF. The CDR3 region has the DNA TGTGCCAGCAGCCCGGGGCTTAATTCACCCCTCCACTTT.

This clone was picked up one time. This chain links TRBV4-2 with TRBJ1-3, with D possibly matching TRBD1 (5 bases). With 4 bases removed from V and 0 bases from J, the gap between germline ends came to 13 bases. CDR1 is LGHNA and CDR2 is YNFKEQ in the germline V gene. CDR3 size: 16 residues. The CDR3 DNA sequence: TGTGCCAGCAGCCTGACAGCTTCAAGCTCTGGAAACACCATATATTTT. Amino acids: CASSLTASSSGNTIYF.

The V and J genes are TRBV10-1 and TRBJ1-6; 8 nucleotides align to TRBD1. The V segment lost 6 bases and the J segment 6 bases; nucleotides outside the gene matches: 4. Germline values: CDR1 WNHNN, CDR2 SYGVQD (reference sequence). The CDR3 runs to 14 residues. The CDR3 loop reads CASRMDRANSPLHF. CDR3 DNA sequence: TGCGCCAGCAGGATGGACAGGGCTAATTCACCCCTCCACTTT.

The CDR3: CASSQERSGTGGGETQYF. The CDR3 DNA reads as TGTGCCAGCAGCCAAGAACGATCCGGGACAGGGGGAGGGGAGACCCAGTACTTC. The rearrangement uses TRBV5-5 and TRBJ2-5; 11 nucleotides match TRBD1. Trimming removed 4 bases from V and 5 bases from J; junction bases left unmatched: 16. Germline-derived CDR1 and CDR2 are SGHKS and YYEKEE (reference sequence). The CDR3 consists of 18 residues.

This chain's CDR3 is CASTLGRGDNSPLHF. CDR3 DNA sequence: TGTGCCAGCACCCTGGGCCGGGGGGACAATTCACCCCTCCACTTT. V is TRBV5-4 and J is TRBJ1-6, with a weak D call TRBD1 (5 bases). The CDR3 is 15 residues long. Trimming pared 6 bases from V and 7 bases from J, leaving 17 bases between. Germline V lookup: CDR1 SGHNT, CDR2 YYREEE (reference sequence).

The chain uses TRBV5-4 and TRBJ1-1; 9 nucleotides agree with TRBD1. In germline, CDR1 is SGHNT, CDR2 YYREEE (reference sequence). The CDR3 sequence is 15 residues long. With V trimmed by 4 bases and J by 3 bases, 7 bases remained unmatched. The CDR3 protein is CASSGGTGLYTEAFF. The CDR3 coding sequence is TGTGCCAGCAGCGGCGGGACAGGGCTTTACACTGAAGCTTTCTTT.

CDR3 amino acids: CASSYSPGAYNEQFF. CDR3 in DNA: TGTGCCAGCAGTTACTCACCGGGGGCCTACAATGAGCAGTTCTTC. The chain employs TRBV6-5 and TRBJ2-1; TRBD2 might be the D (6 bases). The CDR3 spans 15 residues. CDR1 MNHEY and CDR2 SVGAGI come from the germline V gene. The V gene lost 0 bases and the J gene lost 2 bases, with 8 bases spanning the gap.

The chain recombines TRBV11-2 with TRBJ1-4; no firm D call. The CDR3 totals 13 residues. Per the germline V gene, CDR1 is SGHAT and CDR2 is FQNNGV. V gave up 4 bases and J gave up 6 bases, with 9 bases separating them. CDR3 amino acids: CASSSQYDEKLFF. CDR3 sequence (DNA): TGTGCCAGCAGCTCCCAGTACGATGAAAAACTGTTTTTT.

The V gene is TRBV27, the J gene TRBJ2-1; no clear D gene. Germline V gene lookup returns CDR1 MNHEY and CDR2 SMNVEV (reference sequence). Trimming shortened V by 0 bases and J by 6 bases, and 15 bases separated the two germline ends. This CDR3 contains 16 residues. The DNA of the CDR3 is TGTGCCAGCAGTTTATCGAGTGCGGCCCTCAGCAATGAGCAGTTCTTC. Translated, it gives CASSLSSAALSNEQFF.

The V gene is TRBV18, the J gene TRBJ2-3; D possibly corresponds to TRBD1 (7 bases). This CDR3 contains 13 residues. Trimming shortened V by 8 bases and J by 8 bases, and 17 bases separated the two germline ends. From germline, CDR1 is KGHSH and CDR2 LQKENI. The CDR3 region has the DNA TGTGCCAGCCGTGGACAGGAGGAGGGTACGCAGTATTTT. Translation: CASRGQEEGTQYF.

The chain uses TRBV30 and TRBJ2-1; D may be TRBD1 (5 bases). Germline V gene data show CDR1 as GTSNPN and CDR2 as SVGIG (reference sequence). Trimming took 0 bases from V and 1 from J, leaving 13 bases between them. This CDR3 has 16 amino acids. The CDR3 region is CAWSVYRGRSYNEQFF. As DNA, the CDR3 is TGTGCCTGGAGTGTATATAGGGGCAGGTCCTACAATGAGCAGTTCTTC.